A single T cell receptor beta chain is shown here with its context. UMIs that had a 6-nucleotide sample barcode were put in using template switching. Reprocessing the 5' RACE reads, TCRdb reports a single entry for every CDR3 protein and omits DNA. The table gives approximately 340,000 distinct CDR3 sequences; the top ten clones make up approximately 2% of it. The source of the sample is a study of monozygotic twins with inflammatory bowel disease. This CDR3 comprises 11 residues. Germline lookup yields CDR1 DFQATT and CDR2 SNEGSKA (reference sequence). The material sequenced was blood. This receptor was identified in a human donor with ulcerative colitis or Crohn's disease, or a healthy co-twin of an affected twin (not recorded which). The V and J genes are TRBV20-1 and TRBJ1-1. CDR3 residues: CSAEFVTEAFF.